This T cell receptor (beta chain) was found in a study of T cell responses to AZD1222 COVID-19 vaccine. Regarding this clone: Its specificity is unknown.

TCRdb keeps only in-frame clones here, not all; method: immunoSEQ multiplex PCR. Here the sample spans 140,000 to 150,000 clones, around 91% being singletons. Study results and limitations: White British ancestry dominated among donors, who included more females, and clonal diversity was possibly underestimated.

V shed 6 bases and J 1 base; nucleotides not matched to a gene: 10. The CDR3 totals 17 residues. Germline V gene lookup returns CDR1 SGHAT and CDR2 FQNNGV. The specimen was peripheral blood, collected on day 0 of AZD1222 vaccination. The genes are TRBV11-2 and TRBJ2-7; the match to TRBD2 covers 12 bases. The receptor comes from an adult in good health. The CDR3 loop is CASRKLAGGRTSYEQYF. As DNA, the CDR3 is TGTGCCAGCAGAAAACTAGCGGGAGGCCGGACATCCTACGAGCAGTACTTC.